This T cell receptor (beta chain) was captured by sequencing in a study of blood T cell repertoires in COVID-19. TCRdb keeps only in-frame clones here, not all; method: immunoSEQ multiplex PCR. Altogether about 280,000 clones are present, approximately 90% being singletons, with the ten largest covering roughly 2.4%. Sequencing used peripheral blood. This TCR derives from a woman between 50 and 59 years old who had recovered from COVID-19.

Here the CDR3 reads CASSPISGGADGELFF. The CDR3 nucleotides read TGTGCCAGCAGTCCGATCAGCGGGGGCGCGGACGGGGAGCTGTTTTTT. The chain has TRBV6-6 and TRBJ2-2, with 8 positions matching TRBD2. CDR3 size: 16 residues. Germline loops: CDR1 MNHNY, CDR2 SVGAGI (reference sequence). Unmatched junction bases numbered 12, after V lost 5 bases and J lost 7 bases.